These T cell receptor beta chains were read from a single sample in a study of T cell repertoires in cytomegalovirus infection. A single record per CDR3 protein comes from TCRdb applying MiXCR to the reads. The table includes 20,000 to 25,000 distinct CDR3 sequences, 42% detected once. These receptors are not linked to any known antigen. The sequencing here drew on CD8+ T cells from cultured PBMCs, taken from culture after CMV antigen stimulation. Every receptor here comes from a human donor in good health (CMV status not recorded). Some clones in this sample may be carry-over from other donors' samples. Each CDR3 is given with its conserved first and last residue. D genes are given only for firm matches. For some rows the clone size is stated as once, few or many, or as a class when expanded; others skip it.

j_call v_call clone_size d_call cdr3_aa cdr3_nt
TRBJ2-7 TRBV29-1 . . CSVCKSPLDSYEQYF TGCAGCGTTTGTAAAAGTCCCCTAGACTCCTACGAGCAGTACTTC
TRBJ1-1 TRBV7-6 . . CASSPLDSSNTEAFF TGTGCCAGCAGCCCCCTCGACAGCTCGAACACTGAAGCTTTCTTT
TRBJ1-2 TRBV11-2 once . CASSHGGSDYGYTF TGTGCCAGCAGTCACGGGGGTTCGGACTATGGCTACACCTTC
TRBJ2-5 TRBV29-1 . . CSVPPSGGWTETQYF TGCAGCGTTCCACCTTCTGGGGGGTGGACGGAGACCCAGTACTTC
TRBJ2-4 TRBV20-1 many . CSATEELGNIQYF TGCAGTGCTACCGAAGAACTAGGAAACATTCAGTACTTC
TRBJ1-2 TRBV7-4 . . CASSSDSNYGYTF TGTGCCAGCAGCTCGGACAGCAACTATGGCTACACCTTC
TRBJ2-1 TRBV7-9 . . CASSSPRPEHNEQFF TGTGCCAGCAGCTCCCCCCGACCGGAGCACAATGAGCAGTTCTTC
TRBJ1-2 TRBV5-1 . . CASSLGGHEGYTF TGCGCCAGCAGCTTGGGGGGACACGAAGGCTACACCTTC
TRBJ2-3 TRBV6-6 . TRBD2 CASTYGGGSTDTQYF TGTGCCAGCACCTACGGGGGGGGGTCCACAGATACGCAGTATTTT
TRBJ1-4 TRBV27 . . CASSNPTAFNEKLFF TGTGCCAGCAGTAACCCGACAGCTTTTAATGAAAAACTGTTTTTT
TRBJ2-1 TRBV7-9 few . CASSLNAGPSYNEQFF TGTGCCAGCAGCTTAAACGCTGGACCAAGCTACAATGAGCAGTTCTTC
TRBJ1-1 TRBV7-6 once TRBD1 CASSPLRGDRALTEAFF TGTGCCAGCAGCCCTTTGAGGGGGGACAGGGCGCTTACTGAAGCTTTCTTT
TRBJ1-5 TRBV28 . TRBD1 CASSLGTGGQPQHF TGTGCCAGCAGTCTAGGGACAGGGGGTCAGCCCCAGCATTTT
TRBJ1-1 TRBV18 . . CASSKGGLWGTEAFF TGTGCCAGCTCAAAAGGGGGACTGTGGGGCACTGAAGCTTTCTTT
TRBJ1-1 TRBV7-8 few . CASSLVQGNTEAFF TGTGCCAGCAGCTTAGTACAGGGGAACACTGAAGCTTTCTTT
TRBJ2-2 TRBV7-8 few . CASSWGANTGELFF TGTGCCAGCAGCTGGGGGGCGAACACCGGGGAGCTGTTTTTT
TRBJ2-2 TRBV7-9 . . CASSSPTQNTGELFF TGTGCCAGCAGCTCCCCGACCCAGAACACCGGGGAGCTGTTTTTT
TRBJ1-1 TRBV4-1 few . CASSPERGFSYEAFF TGCGCCAGCAGCCCCGAGAGGGGCTTTTCCTATGAAGCTTTCTTT
TRBJ1-1 TRBV25-1 . . CASPPGNTEAFF TGTGCCAGCCCCCCGGGGAACACTGAAGCTTTCTTT
TRBJ1-3 TRBV7-4 . . CASSLEVRTGNTIYF TGTGCCAGCAGCTTAGAAGTGAGGACTGGAAACACCATATATTTT
TRBJ2-3 TRBV5-1 few TRBD2 CASSLEIAGVLGGTDTQYF TGCGCCAGCAGCTTGGAGATAGCGGGGGTCCTCGGGGGGACAGATACGCAGTATTTT
TRBJ1-5 TRBV7-8 many TRBD1 CASSSTHRGIANQPQHF TGTGCCAGCAGCTCGACCCACAGGGGAATAGCAAATCAGCCCCAGCATTTT
TRBJ1-1 TRBV12-3/TRBV12-4 . . CASSLFRGGTEAFF TGTGCCAGCAGTTTATTCAGGGGAGGGACTGAAGCTTTCTTT
TRBJ2-7 TRBV7-6 . TRBD2 CASSLGSSGSNYEQYF TGTGCCAGCAGCTTAGGTTCTAGCGGGAGTAACTACGAGCAGTACTTC
TRBJ2-3 TRBV19 once TRBD1 CASSSQGKRTDTQYF TGTGCCAGTAGTTCACAGGGGAAGCGCACAGATACGCAGTATTTT
TRBJ2-7 TRBV7-2 . TRBD2 CATTAGGASEQYF TGTGCCACCACAGCGGGGGGGGCGAGTGAGCAGTACTTC
TRBJ1-6 TRBV7-2 once . CASSPRGPNSPLHF TGTGCCAGCAGCCCCCGCGGACCCAATTCACCCCTCCACTTT
TRBJ2-7 TRBV7-2 . . CASSLAVYEQYF TGTGCCAGCAGCTTAGCGGTTTACGAGCAGTACTTC
TRBJ1-2 TRBV9 . TRBD1 CASSVDGTGTSGYTF TGTGCCAGCAGCGTAGACGGGACAGGGACAAGCGGCTACACCTTC
TRBJ1-2 TRBV19 . TRBD1 CASGDRLSGYTF TGTGCCAGTGGGGACAGGTTGAGTGGCTACACCTTC
TRBJ1-1 TRBV12-3/TRBV12-4 . . CASSDTTPNTEAFF TGTGCCAGCAGTGATACGACACCTAACACTGAAGCTTTCTTT
TRBJ2-7 TRBV27 . . CASSRNRDLYEQYF TGTGCCAGCAGTCGCAACAGGGACCTCTACGAGCAGTACTTC
TRBJ2-7 TRBV30 . . CAWSVFGYEQYF TGTGCCTGGAGTGTTTTTGGGTACGAGCAGTACTTC
TRBJ1-1 TRBV4-3 once . CASSQDYRTEVEAFF TGCGCCAGCAGCCAAGATTACAGGACGGAGGTTGAAGCTTTCTTT
TRBJ1-1 TRBV10-3 many . CAIKGMNTEAFF TGTGCCATCAAGGGGATGAACACTGAAGCTTTCTTT
TRBJ1-1 TRBV20-1 . . CSARELQLNTEAFF TGCAGTGCTAGAGAGCTACAGTTGAACACTGAAGCTTTCTTT
TRBJ2-7 TRBV7-2 . . CASSPDGSYEQYF TGTGCCAGCAGCCCGGACGGTTCCTACGAGCAGTACTTC
TRBJ2-1 TRBV7-2 . TRBD2 CASSLAGRAYNEQFF TGTGCCAGCAGCTTAGCAGGGAGGGCTTACAATGAGCAGTTCTTC
TRBJ1-2 TRBV4-2 . TRBD1 CASSQDPGGSNYGYTF TGTGCCAGCAGCCAAGATCCAGGGGGGTCGAACTATGGCTACACCTTC
TRBJ1-1 TRBV28 . . CASSFSGQDTEAFF TGTGCCAGCAGTTTCTCTGGGCAGGACACTGAAGCTTTCTTT
TRBJ2-3 TRBV12-3/TRBV12-4 . TRBD2 CASRPIAGPGRDTQYF TGTGCCAGCAGGCCTATAGCGGGGCCTGGGAGAGATACGCAGTATTTT
TRBJ1-3 TRBV7-9 few . CASSLVGTTSGNTIYF TGTGCCAGCAGCTTAGTAGGCACAACCTCTGGAAACACCATATATTTT
TRBJ2-5 TRBV6-5 . TRBD1 CASSDYRGRETQYF TGTGCCAGCAGTGACTACAGGGGGCGGGAGACCCAGTACTTC
TRBJ1-5 TRBV11-2 few . CASSLDLSKNQPQHF TGTGCCAGCAGCTTAGATCTTAGCAAAAATCAGCCCCAGCATTTT
TRBJ2-7 TRBV6-6 few TRBD2 CASSYSAGLAGSYEQYF TGTGCCAGCAGTTACTCGGCGGGACTAGCGGGAAGCTACGAGCAGTACTTC
TRBJ2-7 TRBV30 . . CAWSAGPGHASEQYF TGTGCCTGGAGTGCCGGCCCGGGCCACGCTTCCGAGCAGTACTTC
TRBJ1-5 TRBV27 . TRBD1 CASSPQGGNQPQHF TGTGCCAGCAGTCCACAGGGGGGCAATCAGCCCCAGCATTTT
TRBJ2-1 TRBV5-4 . TRBD2 CASSLAVGTSGYNEQFF TGTGCCAGCAGCTTGGCAGTCGGGACTAGCGGTTACAATGAGCAGTTCTTC